What follows describes a single T cell receptor (beta chain). Antigen: not known. In the PCR, 60 Vbeta and 13 Jbeta primers were used. Only in-frame clones appear in the TCRdb table, and some are missing; sequencing was by immunoSEQ multiplex PCR. The repertoire has roughly 150,000 clones, 65% to 85% of them found once; the top ten carry more than 1.5%. The data originate from a study of cytomegalovirus exposure and HLA in healthy donors. V lost 2 bases and J lost 1, with 12 bases in between. Germline CDR1 reads MDHEN; CDR2 reads SYDVKM. The CDR3 is 16 amino acids. Whereas donors were nominally healthy upon sampling, unrecorded immune exposures were probable. Notes on the study in general: Presence/absence analysis assumed near-uniform sequencing depth across donors.

The V gene is TRBV28, the J gene TRBJ1-5; perhaps TRBD1 as D (6 bases). The TCR comes from a woman under 30 in good health and CMV-seronegative. Sequences were obtained from PBMCs. Written as DNA, the CDR3 is TGTGCCAGCAGTTTAAAGAGGGGGTGGAGCAATCAGCCCCAGCATTTT. Its translation is CASSLKRGWSNQPQHF.